This T cell receptor (beta chain) was sequenced for a study of CD8+ T cells in alopecia areata. Noted treatment: oral pan-JAK inhibitor, 5-10 mg twice daily. TCR sequencing used cDNA made by reverse transcription of extracted RNA. Some clones are missing from TCRdb's copy, which holds only in-frame ones; the method was immunoSEQ multiplex PCR. The table lists about 250,000 clones, 60% of them singletons. Between the trimmed V and J ends, which lost 2 bases and 11 bases, there was a span of 6 bases. The CDR3 is 11 residues long. Germline V gene data show CDR1 as SGHTA and CDR2 as FQGTGA. The material sequenced was CD4+ T cells sorted from blood, taken around week 53, from a patient treated with tofacitinib. The receptor was derived from a human donor with alopecia areata. The gene calls are TRBV7-3 and TRBJ2-2; D remains ambiguous. CDR3 protein: CASSLDGELFF. As DNA, the CDR3 is TGTGCCAGCAGCTTAGATGGAGAGCTGTTTTTT. The full variable domain, with the rest looked up from reference TRBV7-3 and TRBJ2-2, is GAGVSQTPSNKVTEKGKYVELRCDPISGHTALYWYRQSLGQGPEFLIYFQGTGAADDSGLPNDRFFAVRPEGSVSTLKIQRTERGDSAVYLCASSLDGELFFGEGSRLTVL.